This paragraph covers one T cell receptor (beta chain) sequence. The target antigen is unknown. The isolated RNA, all of it, was reverse transcribed, so expressed TCRB transcripts were what got sequenced. About 3.57 million reads, on average, came from each naive, central memory and regulatory T cell sample. Profiling relied on immunoSEQ multiplex PCR, and the TCRdb table lists in-frame clones only, not all of them. The data hold roughly 100,000 clones, with around 30% observed a single time. The sample is drawn from a study of beta chain features in type 1 diabetes. Study-wide results and limits: Patients and controls would be equally affected if PCR favored shorter templates. Within each of all four CD4+ subsets, Type 1 diabetes patients had TCRB CDR3s that were moderately but significantly shorter.

The V end lost 2 bases, the J end lost 2 bases, and 19 bases lay between the germline ends. CDR1 SGHTA and CDR2 FQGTGA come from the germline V gene. This CDR3 is 17 amino acids long. The collection from each donor was one heparinised blood draw averaging roughly 100 mL. This receptor was obtained from a woman between 18 and 30 years old with type 1 diabetes. The V gene is TRBV7-3, the J gene TRBJ2-7, with D tentatively TRBD2 (6 bases). The sample comprised central memory CD4+ T cells from blood. CDR3 sequence (DNA): TGTGCCAGCAGCTTATTCCCGTCCGGGACGGGAGCCTACGAGCAGTACTTC. Translation: CASSLFPSGTGAYEQYF.